This TCR beta chain was sequenced during a study of spatial heterogeneity in lung cancer. Within the sample, this clonotype is medium-sized (0.01 to 0.1%). Within a library made for alpha chains, this beta chain is off target, and its count is uninformative. Time point of the sample: sample taken at primary tumor resection. Unsorted samples of tumor, nontumor lung or frozen PBMC had their whole RNA sequenced. The donors comprised some 78 untreated early-stage non-small cell lung cancer patients. The germline CDR1 and CDR2 sequences are LNHDA and SQIVND (reference sequence). Trimming took 5 bases from V and 3 from J; bases not matched to a gene: 8. CDR3 length: 17 residues. The library protocol tagged each TCR cDNA with a unique molecular identifier. TCRdb recomputed calls from the 5' RACE reads with MiXCR, one row per CDR3 protein. This table holds 10,000 to 15,000 distinct CDR3 sequences, 5% to 5.5% found once.

This rearrangement joins TRBV19 to TRBJ2-4; TRBD1 aligns across 12 bases. This receptor was identified in a human donor with early-stage non-small cell lung cancer. Sequencing used lung tumor tissue, obtained at surgery. Here the CDR3 reads CASSRGQGALGKNIQYF. The CDR3, as DNA: TGTGCCAGTAGTCGGGGACAGGGGGCTTTGGGCAAAAACATTCAGTACTTC.